Following are 29 T cell receptor beta chains from one sample sequenced in a study of T cells expressing NK-cell markers. From the 5' RACE reads, TCRdb lists one entry per CDR3 protein and no DNA. This table lists about 430,000 distinct CDR3 sequences. Specimen: blood T cells: a sorted CD56 or NKG2C T cell subset, CD4+ or CD8+ T cells, or bulk PBMC T cells (not recorded which). The receptors shown here come from a woman aged 45-59 years in good health.

This chain uses TRBV7-9 with TRBJ2-2; TCRdb calls TRBD1, which cannot be checked without DNA. The CDR3 spans 17 residues. The germline CDR1 and CDR2 sequences are SEHNR and FQNEAQ (reference sequence). The CDR3 is CASSLLPGLGASGELFF.

The rearrangement joins TRBV12-3 or TRBV12-4 to TRBJ1-4; TCRdb picks TRBD1, but there is no DNA to check that call. There are 14 residues in the CDR3. CDR3 region: CASTHSDRNEKLFF.

The V and J genes are TRBV12-3 or TRBV12-4 and TRBJ1-2; as DNA is missing, the TRBD1 call by TCRdb cannot be tested. This CDR3 spans 15 amino acids. CDR3 amino acids: CASSSDRLMTYGYTF.

This chain links TRBV18 with TRBJ2-5. This CDR3 is 14 amino acids long. Germline V gene lookup returns CDR1 KGHSH and CDR2 LQKENI. CDR3 loop: CASSPRGEEETQYF.

The gene calls are TRBV6-5 and TRBJ2-3; TCRdb's D call, TRBD1, is unchecked because there is no DNA. The CDR3 length is 18 residues. Germline-derived CDR1 and CDR2 are MNHEY and SVGAGI. The CDR3 protein is CASSYSLAVAGLGRTQYF.

The chain couples TRBV9 to TRBJ2-1; absent DNA, TCRdb's TRBD2 call cannot be checked. The germline gives CDR1 SGDLS, CDR2 YYNGEE. This CDR3 is built from 13 residues. The CDR3 protein is CASSGVLNNEQFF.

This chain uses TRBV6-2 or TRBV6-3 with TRBJ2-2; TCRdb names TRBD2, which stays unverified in the absence of DNA. The CDR3 loop spans 12 amino acids. In germline, CDR1 is MNHEY, CDR2 SVGEGT. The CDR3 sequence is CASNWRSGELFF.

The rearrangement joins TRBV29-1 to TRBJ2-3; TCRdb designates TRBD1, a call that cannot be tested without DNA. Germline V CDR1 and CDR2: SQVTM, ANQGSEA. This CDR3 is 16 amino acids long. The CDR3 is CSVLFRVREGTDTQYF.

V usage is TRBV20-1 and J usage is TRBJ1-5; TCRdb gives TRBD1 as the D gene, but with no DNA this cannot be confirmed. Germline V gene sequence: CDR1 DFQATT, CDR2 SNEGSKA (reference sequence). The length of the CDR3 is 16 residues. The CDR3 spells CSAIIGAGGNNQPQHF.

The chain couples TRBV7-2 to TRBJ1-2. The V gene's germline CDR1 is SGHTA and CDR2 FQGNSA. The CDR3 has 12 amino acids. CDR3 residues: CASSLALNGYTF.

The genes are TRBV5-1 and TRBJ1-1. The V gene's germline CDR1 is SGHRS and CDR2 YFSETQ. This CDR3 has 14 amino acids. The chain's CDR3 is CASSLQGSNTEAFF.

This chain connects TRBV11-2 to TRBJ1-3. Per germline, CDR1 SGHAT and CDR2 FQNNGV. This CDR3 has 14 residues. CDR3 amino acids: CASSTISFGNTIYF.

V is TRBV5-1 and J is TRBJ2-1; TCRdb's D gene call, TRBD2, goes unchecked for lack of DNA. The CDR3 runs to 13 residues. CDR1 is SGHRS, CDR2 YFSETQ, per germline. CDR3 loop: CASSLSEGGGQFF.

The chain has TRBV7-9 and TRBJ2-5; TCRdb picks TRBD1, but there is no DNA to check that call. The V gene's germline CDR1 is SEHNR and CDR2 FQNEAQ (reference sequence). CDR3 size: 13 residues. The CDR3 here is CASSFGGLETQYF.

The chain carries TRBV24-1 and TRBJ2-1; TCRdb picks TRBD2, but there is no DNA to check that call. The germline V gene has CDR1 KGHDR and CDR2 SFDVKD. The CDR3 consists of 14 residues. CDR3 region: CATGGTSRNNEQFF.

The V call is TRBV10-3, the J call TRBJ2-6; TCRdb calls TRBD2, which cannot be checked without DNA. Germline CDR1 reads ENHRY; CDR2 reads SYGVKD. This CDR3 spans 17 amino acids. CDR3 protein: CAISEGRLSSGANVLTF.

V gene TRBV12-3 or TRBV12-4 combines with J gene TRBJ2-4; no DNA is available, so the TRBD2 call from TCRdb remains unchecked. The CDR3 length is 15 residues. The CDR3 sequence is CASRSRAGGKNIQYF.

This chain joins TRBV20-1 and TRBJ2-1; TCRdb picks TRBD2, but there is no DNA to check that call. The CDR3 totals 14 residues. Germline CDR1 DFQATT, CDR2 SNEGSKA (reference sequence). CDR3 region: CSATSGRVVNEQFF.

The chain carries TRBV2 and TRBJ2-2; the D call from TCRdb, TRBD1, cannot be confirmed without DNA. There are 13 residues in the CDR3. From germline, CDR1 is SNHLY and CDR2 FYNNEI. The CDR3 spells CASDRVGAGELFF. The variable domain in full, with the rest retrieved from reference TRBV2 and TRBJ2-2, is EPEVTQTPSHQVTQMGQEVILRCVPISNHLYFYWYRQILGQKVEFLVSFYNNEISEKSEIFDDQFSVERPDGSNFTLKIRSTKLEDSAMYFCASDRVGAGELFFGEGSRLTVL.

This rearrangement joins TRBV12-3 or TRBV12-4 to TRBJ1-1; the D gene TCRdb calls, TRBD1, cannot be checked with no DNA. The CDR3 totals 14 residues. This chain's CDR3 is CASSRNPTDTEAFF.

The chain employs TRBV5-1 and TRBJ2-1; TCRdb reports TRBD2, a call that lacks DNA to check it against. Germline-derived CDR1 and CDR2 are SGHRS and YFSETQ. This CDR3 has 17 amino acids. The CDR3 sequence is CASNPETSGRPFNEQFF.

V and J are TRBV4-2 and TRBJ2-6. The CDR3 consists of 19 residues. Germline V gives CDR1 LGHNA, CDR2 YNFKEQ. Here the CDR3 reads CASSQDFGSFSSGANVLTF.

This sequence joins TRBV5-1 and TRBJ2-1; TCRdb's D call, TRBD1, is unchecked because there is no DNA. Germline CDR1 is SGHRS and CDR2 is YFSETQ. The CDR3 has 13 residues. CDR3 residues: CASSSRGRYEQFF.

The rearrangement joins TRBV29-1 to TRBJ2-3; absent DNA, TCRdb's TRBD1 call cannot be checked. The CDR3 contains 14 residues. CDR1 and CDR2 from the germline V gene are SQVTM and ANQGSEA. The CDR3 protein is CSVELTGRPDTQYF.

V is TRBV11-2 and J is TRBJ1-5; TCRdb's D gene call, TRBD1, goes unchecked for lack of DNA. This CDR3 comprises 13 residues. Germline CDR1 reads SGHAT; CDR2 reads FQNNGV. CDR3 sequence: CASSDSKDQPQHF.

CDR3 region: CASSRLAGVRDEQFF. The rearrangement joins TRBV11-2 to TRBJ2-1; the TCRdb call, TRBD2, lacks DNA for checking. The CDR3 runs 15 residues. Per the germline V gene, CDR1 is SGHAT and CDR2 is FQNNGV.

V usage is TRBV3-1 and J usage is TRBJ1-5; TCRdb's D gene call, TRBD1, goes unchecked for lack of DNA. The germline V gene encodes CDR1 LGHDT and CDR2 YNNKEL (reference sequence). The CDR3 is 15 amino acids. The CDR3 here is CASSPLGGYNQPQHF. The full variable domain, with the rest looked up from reference TRBV3-1 and TRBJ1-5, is DTAVSQTPKYLVTQMGNDKSIKCEQNLGHDTMYWYKQDSKKFLKIMFSYNNKELIINETVPNRFSPKSPDKAHLNLHINSLELGDSAVYFCASSPLGGYNQPQHFGDGTRLSIL.

Here the CDR3 reads CASSETRNYEQYF. The chain employs TRBV18 and TRBJ2-7; with no DNA, the TCRdb D assignment of TRBD2 cannot be verified. CDR3 length: 13 residues. Germline values: CDR1 KGHSH, CDR2 LQKENI.

V gene TRBV7-9 combines with J gene TRBJ2-1. Germline assignment: CDR1 SEHNR and CDR2 FQNEAQ (reference sequence). The CDR3 is 13 residues long. The chain's CDR3 is CASSLVDRVEQFF. The full variable domain, with the rest looked up from reference TRBV7-9 and TRBJ2-1, is DTGVSQNPRHKITKRGQNVTFRCDPISEHNRLYWYRQTLGQGPEFLTYFQNEAQLEKSRLLSDRFSAERPKGSFSTLEIQRTEQGDSAMYLCASSLVDRVEQFFGPGTRLTVL.